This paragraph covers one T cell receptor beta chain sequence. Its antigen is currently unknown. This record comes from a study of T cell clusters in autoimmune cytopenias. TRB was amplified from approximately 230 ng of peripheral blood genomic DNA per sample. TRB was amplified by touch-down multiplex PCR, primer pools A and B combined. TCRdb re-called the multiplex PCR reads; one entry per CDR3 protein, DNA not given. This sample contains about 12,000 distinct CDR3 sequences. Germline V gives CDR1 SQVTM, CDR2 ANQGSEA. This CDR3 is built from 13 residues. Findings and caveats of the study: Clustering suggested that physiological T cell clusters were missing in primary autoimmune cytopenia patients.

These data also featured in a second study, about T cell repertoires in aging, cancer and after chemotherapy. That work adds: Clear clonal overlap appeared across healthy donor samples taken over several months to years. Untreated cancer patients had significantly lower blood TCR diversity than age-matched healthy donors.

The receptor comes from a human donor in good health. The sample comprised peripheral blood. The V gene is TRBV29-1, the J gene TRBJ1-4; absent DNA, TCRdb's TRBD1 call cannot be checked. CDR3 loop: CSPEQGGNEKLFF.